Listed below are T cell receptor beta chains from one sample, sequenced in a study of regulatory T cells in long-lasting Graves disease. MiXCR, run by TCRdb on the multiplex PCR reads, gives a single entry per CDR3 protein. In the table there are around 500,000 distinct CDR3 sequences, about 16% of which are singletons. These data were also filed under a second study, of T cells in Graves' hyperthyroidism and ophthalmopathy.

The material sequenced was peripheral blood mononuclear cells (PBMCs), taken at new diagnosis, from a patient treated with antithyroid drugs. The receptor set was obtained from a woman aged 35-65 years with Graves disease. CDR3s include the opening cysteine and the closing phenylalanine or tryptophan. Each record gives: J gene, V gene, D gene, clone size, CDR3 protein, CDR3 DNA. D genes are given only for firm matches. The listing skips clone size in some rows; elsewhere it reads once, few, many or a size class.

j_call: TRBJ1-5; v_call: TRBV5-1; d_call: NA; clone_size: many; cdr3_aa: CASSFGGEDQPQHF; cdr3_nt: TGCGCCAGCAGCTTTGGTGGAGAAGATCAGCCCCAGCATTTT
j_call: TRBJ2-6; v_call: TRBV5-1; d_call: NA; clone_size: NA; cdr3_aa: CASSLSGTGANVLTF; cdr3_nt: TGCGCCAGCAGCTTATCGGGCACTGGGGCCAACGTCCTGACTTTC
j_call: TRBJ1-2; v_call: TRBV20-1; d_call: NA; clone_size: many; cdr3_aa: CSARRGEGNYGYTF; cdr3_nt: TGCAGTGCTCGGAGGGGGGAGGGTAACTATGGCTACACCTTC
j_call: TRBJ1-6; v_call: TRBV3-1; d_call: TRBD1; clone_size: few; cdr3_aa: CASSQDFSAQGGPLHF; cdr3_nt: TGTGCCAGCAGCCAAGATTTTAGTGCACAGGGGGGGCCCCTCCACTTT
j_call: TRBJ2-1; v_call: TRBV30; d_call: TRBD1; clone_size: many; cdr3_aa: CAWSEQGDEQFF; cdr3_nt: TGTGCCTGGAGTGAGCAGGGGGATGAGCAGTTCTTC
j_call: TRBJ1-1; v_call: TRBV6-2/TRBV6-3; d_call: TRBD1; clone_size: many; cdr3_aa: CASSYSRGTANTEAFF; cdr3_nt: TGTGCCAGCAGTTATTCCCGCGGGACAGCGAACACTGAAGCTTTCTTT
j_call: TRBJ2-1; v_call: TRBV6-1; d_call: NA; clone_size: many; cdr3_aa: CASLQGPGYNEQFF; cdr3_nt: TGTGCCAGCTTACAGGGACCTGGCTACAATGAGCAGTTCTTC
j_call: TRBJ1-5; v_call: TRBV28; d_call: NA; clone_size: NA; cdr3_aa: CASSPQGTVNQPQHF; cdr3_nt: TGTGCCAGCAGTCCGCAGGGGACGGTCAATCAGCCCCAGCATTTT
j_call: TRBJ1-2; v_call: TRBV28; d_call: NA; clone_size: many; cdr3_aa: CASSFRLGSWNGYTF; cdr3_nt: TGTGCCAGCAGTTTCCGTCTAGGCTCATGGAATGGCTACACCTTC
j_call: TRBJ2-7; v_call: TRBV6-5; d_call: TRBD1; clone_size: many; cdr3_aa: CASSYGQGRSYEQYF; cdr3_nt: TGTGCCAGCAGTTACGGACAGGGTAGGAGCTACGAGCAGTACTTC
j_call: TRBJ2-5; v_call: TRBV11-2; d_call: NA; clone_size: NA; cdr3_aa: CASSLVGDETQYF; cdr3_nt: TGTGCCAGCAGCTTAGTAGGGGACGAGACCCAGTACTTC
j_call: TRBJ2-2; v_call: TRBV18; d_call: NA; clone_size: few; cdr3_aa: CASSPFSAENTGELFF; cdr3_nt: TGTGCCAGCTCACCATTCTCGGCAGAGAACACCGGGGAGCTGTTTTTT
j_call: TRBJ2-7; v_call: TRBV11-2; d_call: NA; clone_size: many; cdr3_aa: CASSSRDGYEQYF; cdr3_nt: TGTGCCAGCAGCTCCCGGGACGGCTACGAGCAGTACTTC
j_call: TRBJ1-1; v_call: TRBV4-1; d_call: NA; clone_size: NA; cdr3_aa: CASSQKVGTEAFF; cdr3_nt: TGCGCCAGCAGCCAAAAAGTGGGCACTGAAGCTTTCTTT
j_call: TRBJ2-6; v_call: TRBV20-1; d_call: NA; clone_size: few; cdr3_aa: CSASELSGANVLTF; cdr3_nt: TGCAGTGCTAGTGAGCTCTCTGGGGCCAACGTCCTGACTTTC
j_call: TRBJ1-1; v_call: TRBV6-1; d_call: NA; clone_size: many; cdr3_aa: CASKGGPGINTEAFF; cdr3_nt: TGTGCCAGCAAAGGTGGGCCAGGGATAAACACTGAAGCTTTCTTT
j_call: TRBJ1-1; v_call: TRBV12-3/TRBV12-4; d_call: NA; clone_size: many; cdr3_aa: CASSLWGLNTEAFF; cdr3_nt: TGTGCCAGCAGTTTATGGGGGCTGAACACTGAAGCTTTCTTT